The present TCR beta chain was sequenced within a study of PD-L1 blockade in urothelial cancer listed by TCRdb under 2017. For the wider study: Therapy was started in the mid-2010s for all patients, and atezolizumab 1,200 mg was administered intravenously every 3 weeks. Twenty-five of 29 patients were identified as males with urothelial cancer of bladder origin, and a prior smoking history was reported by 18 of 29 patients. An ECOG performance status of 0 or 1 was recorded for the patients, and 0 to 3 prior chemotherapy regimens had been received by the patients. Blood samples were analyzed 3 weeks after the start of treatment (second dose) and 6 weeks after the start of treatment. Blood samples gave median yields of around 150,000 T cells and some 80,000 unique TCRs, along with a median clonality of 0.080. An exploratory multi-omic analysis was conducted of the somatic, immune and clinical correlates of response to PD-L1 blockade with atezolizumab in urothelial cancer. Pretreatment tumor samples, along with matched peripheral blood serially collected before and after atezolizumab treatment, were subjected to TCR sequencing. Progression-free survival longer than 6 months counted as durable clinical benefit, and TCR features were additionally tested against both progression-free and overall survival. Whole exome sequencing and RNA sequencing of pretreatment tumors were performed alongside TCR sequencing in the same patients. Durable clinical benefit was achieved by nine patients but not by the remaining 20. Twenty-nine patients had pretreatment blood TCR-seq, roughly 24 had at least one posttreatment blood collection, and roughly 24 had tumor TCR-seq.

The CDR3 holds 15 amino acids from the cysteine to the phenylalanine. The DNA shown is the 45-base CDR3, in frame from base 1. The germline V gene provides CDR1 MDHEN and CDR2 SYDVKM. Trimming accounts for 6 bases at V and 2 bases at J, while the number of junction bases matched to no gene is 7. Overall study results and their limits: Improved progression-free and overall survival was found to be associated with pretreatment peripheral blood TCR clonality below the median. Because of the small sample size (n of about 30) and the many exploratory analyses performed, the results are intended to be regarded as hypothesis-generating. Greater expansion of tumor-associated TCR clones in peripheral blood 3 weeks after the start of treatment was observed in patients with durable benefit (n of about 21, p = 0.022).

This clone was recorded once. The antigen it recognizes is unknown. Base quality data are lacking; no much larger clone is found one base away. Synthetic TCR analog templates were spiked into each PCR to estimate absolute template abundance from read counts. The immunoSEQ assay was used to amplify TCRbeta CDR3 regions from genomic DNA with bias-controlled V and J gene primers. Sequencing of rearranged TCRbeta segments was performed at approximately 20X coverage. Per the authors' processing: Clustering was used to correct sequencing errors, and CDR3s were annotated against IMGT so that V, D and J genes could be assigned. Downstream analyses used only productive TCRbeta rearrangements, leaving out any out-of-frame or stop-codon sequences. Clonality was calculated as one minus the Shannon entropy normalized by the log of the number of unique productive sequences. Fisher's exact test with Benjamini-Hochberg correction, at a threshold of adjusted p below 0.01, was used to find clones that differed between time points or between blood and tumor. The clones in this table, taken by TCRdb from immuneACCESS, are in-frame only. Not every clone is retained; where verified, under half of the shortfall comes from an unresolved V gene, and the cause of the rest is unknown. From that table come the V and J calls and clone size; the DNA was used to work out D and trimming. This sample comprises some 75,000 clones, around 93% of them detected only once. In total, the top ten clones hold around 0.87% of the sample.

This specimen's time point label, per the study, means: peripheral blood 6 weeks after treatment start. A total of under 30 patients with locally advanced or metastatic urothelial carcinoma, treated at Memorial Sloan Kettering on a trial protocol, made up the cohort. Peripheral blood mononuclear cells were collected pretreatment and during treatment, at between 1 and 8 total time points per patient. The Qiagen DNeasy Blood extraction kit was used to purify genomic DNA from total PBMCs and from tumor samples. PBMCs were collected pretreatment and during treatment, and were isolated and stored as previously described.

This TCR derives from a woman of 80 years or more with urothelial cancer. The source material was PBMCs, sampled around atezolizumab (anti-PD-L1) treatment. Recombination joined TRBV28 with TRBJ2-7; 10 bases in the middle match TRBD2. Here the CDR3 is given as CASRSTSGKPYEQYF. The bases read TGTGCCAGCAGGTCAACTAGCGGGAAACCCTACGAGCAGTACTTC.